The 3 T cell receptor beta chains in this list originate from one sample, sequenced in a study of PD-1 blockade in mismatch repair-deficient tumors. TCRdb keeps only in-frame clones here, not all; method: immunoSEQ multiplex PCR. The sample lists 75,000 to 80,000 clones, 80% to 90% occurring once. The sample consisted of peripheral blood, taken 44 weeks after starting pembrolizumab. Source of these receptors: an adult with mismatch repair-deficient cancer.

A remark on this clone: One junction end disagrees with the germline gene, perhaps due to a read error. The chain carries TRBV29-1 and TRBJ2-1; a possible D gene is TRBD1 (7 bases). The CDR3 extends over 15 amino acids. The germline V gene has CDR1 SQVTM and CDR2 ANQGSEA. In DNA form, the CDR3 reads TGCAGCGTTGAAGAGAGGCAGGGGGGCTACGATGAGCAGTTCTTC. Encoded protein: CSVEERQGGYDEQFF.

The rearrangement uses TRBV19 and TRBJ2-7, with 13 nucleotides matching TRBD2. CDR1 LNHDA and CDR2 SQIVND come from the germline V gene (reference sequence). The length of the CDR3 is 19 residues. Trimming removed 6 bases from V and 2 bases from J; junction bases left unmatched: 16. CDR3 amino acids: CASREGGRTSGSGTYEQYF. The CDR3 DNA sequence: TGTGCCAGTAGAGAAGGGGGCAGGACTAGCGGGAGTGGGACCTACGAGCAGTACTTC.

This clone was counted only a few times. The genes are TRBV29-1 and TRBJ1-2; D is possibly TRBD1 (6 bases). Per germline, CDR1 SQVTM and CDR2 ANQGSEA. The CDR3 spans 15 residues. V was cut by 5 bases and J by 7 bases, with 23 bases left in between. The CDR3 reads CSVRNPGQRTGGYTF. In DNA, the CDR3 is TGCAGCGTTCGAAATCCGGGACAAAGGACCGGTGGCTACACCTTC. The whole variable domain, filled in from reference TRBV29-1 and TRBJ1-2, reads SAVISQKPSRDICQRGTSLTIQCQVDSQVTMMFWYRQQPGQSLTLIATANQGSEATYESGFVIDKFPISRPNLTFSTLTVSNMSPEDSSIYLCSVRNPGQRTGGYTFGSGTRLTVV.